The rows below give T cell receptor beta chains drawn from one sample of a study of blood T cell repertoires in COVID-19. Clones were sequenced by immunoSEQ multiplex PCR, and TCRdb holds only the in-frame ones, with some missing. The sample carries about 100,000 clones, more than 85% recorded once. The sample comprised peripheral blood. These receptors were obtained from a man younger than 30 with acute or convalescent COVID-19. Each CDR3 is given with its conserved first and last residue. Each record gives: D gene, V gene, clone size, J gene, CDR3 protein, CDR3 DNA. The D gene is left open where the match is weak. A row's size may be missing; if present it is once, few, many or a size class.

d_gene: TRBD1
v_gene: TRBV29-1
abundance: .
j_gene: TRBJ1-5
CDR3aa: CSVEAGGGQPQHF
CDR3nt: TGCAGCGTTGAAGCAGGGGGCGGTCAGCCCCAGCATTTT

d_gene: .
v_gene: TRBV9
abundance: .
j_gene: TRBJ2-7
CDR3aa: CASSVGMLTAGGYEQYF
CDR3nt: TGTGCCAGCAGCGTAGGCATGTTGACGGCCGGGGGTTACGAGCAGTACTTC

d_gene: .
v_gene: TRBV3-1/TRBV3-2
abundance: .
j_gene: TRBJ1-4
CDR3aa: CASSLRGVGRASEKLFF
CDR3nt: TGTGCCAGCAGCCTCCGAGGTGTGGGCAGGGCGAGTGAAAAACTGTTTTTT

d_gene: TRBD2
v_gene: TRBV11-2
abundance: .
j_gene: TRBJ2-7
CDR3aa: CASSSQGLAVEQYF
CDR3nt: TGTGCCAGCAGCTCGCAGGGACTAGCGGTCGAGCAGTACTTC

d_gene: .
v_gene: TRBV2
abundance: .
j_gene: TRBJ1-2
CDR3aa: CASRLGGYGYTF
CDR3nt: TGTGCCAGCAGGCTTGGCGGTTATGGCTACACCTTC

d_gene: TRBD1
v_gene: TRBV11-2
abundance: few
j_gene: TRBJ1-4
CDR3aa: CASSPGPGQGYEKLFF
CDR3nt: TGTGCCAGCAGCCCTGGGCCGGGACAGGGTTATGAAAAACTGTTTTTT

d_gene: .
v_gene: TRBV7-9
abundance: .
j_gene: TRBJ1-1
CDR3aa: CASSLLVSGQSDTEAFF
CDR3nt: TGTGCCAGCAGCCTCCTAGTAAGCGGACAGTCGGACACTGAAGCTTTCTTT

d_gene: .
v_gene: TRBV7-2
abundance: .
j_gene: TRBJ1-2
CDR3aa: CASSLQANYGYTF
CDR3nt: TGTGCCAGCAGCTTACAGGCTAACTATGGCTACACCTTC

d_gene: TRBD1
v_gene: TRBV7-9
abundance: .
j_gene: TRBJ1-1
CDR3aa: CASIPDRANTEAFF
CDR3nt: TGTGCCAGCATCCCGGACAGGGCAAACACTGAAGCTTTCTTT

d_gene: TRBD1
v_gene: TRBV19
abundance: .
j_gene: TRBJ1-4
CDR3aa: CASSIRGQANEKLFF
CDR3nt: TGTGCCAGTAGTATAAGGGGACAGGCTAATGAAAAACTGTTTTTT

d_gene: .
v_gene: TRBV16
abundance: .
j_gene: TRBJ1-2
CDR3aa: CASSRIDLTGGHGYTF
CDR3nt: TGTGCCAGCAGCCGTATTGATTTGACCGGGGGACATGGCTACACCTTC

d_gene: .
v_gene: TRBV7-9
abundance: .
j_gene: TRBJ1-1
CDR3aa: CASSPTQGVNSEAFF
CDR3nt: TGTGCCAGCAGCCCCACGCAGGGCGTGAATTCTGAAGCTTTCTTT

d_gene: .
v_gene: TRBV19
abundance: once
j_gene: TRBJ1-4
CDR3aa: CASKTSAGNNEKLFF
CDR3nt: TGTGCCAGTAAAACCTCGGCGGGGAATAATGAAAAACTGTTTTTT

d_gene: .
v_gene: TRBV7-2
abundance: .
j_gene: TRBJ1-1
CDR3aa: CASSLRQGLDEAFF
CDR3nt: TGTGCCAGCAGCTTGCGGCAGGGATTGGATGAAGCTTTCTTT

d_gene: TRBD2
v_gene: TRBV10-3
abundance: .
j_gene: TRBJ2-5
CDR3aa: CAISGLAGQETQYF
CDR3nt: TGTGCCATCAGTGGGCTAGCGGGGCAAGAGACCCAGTACTTC

d_gene: .
v_gene: TRBV3-1/TRBV3-2
abundance: .
j_gene: TRBJ2-3
CDR3aa: CASSPFVGDTQYF
CDR3nt: TGTGCCAGCAGCCCCTTTGTCGGAGATACGCAGTATTTT

d_gene: .
v_gene: TRBV9
abundance: .
j_gene: TRBJ2-2
CDR3aa: CASSQTPVTANTGELFF
CDR3nt: TGTGCCAGCAGCCAAACCCCTGTTACAGCGAACACCGGGGAGCTGTTTTTT

d_gene: .
v_gene: TRBV20-1
abundance: .
j_gene: TRBJ2-7
CDR3aa: CSASRGTHEQYF
CDR3nt: TGCAGTGCTAGTCGCGGGACCCACGAGCAGTACTTC

d_gene: .
v_gene: TRBV9
abundance: .
j_gene: TRBJ2-3
CDR3aa: CASSAGGWTDTQYF
CDR3nt: TGTGCCAGCAGCGCAGGAGGGTGGACAGATACGCAGTATTTT

d_gene: .
v_gene: TRBV7-9
abundance: .
j_gene: TRBJ1-1
CDR3aa: CASSLATAVNTEAFF
CDR3nt: TGTGCCAGCAGCTTAGCGACAGCTGTGAACACTGAAGCTTTCTTT

d_gene: .
v_gene: TRBV18
abundance: .
j_gene: TRBJ1-2
CDR3aa: CASSPRGEPYGYTF
CDR3nt: TGTGCCAGCTCACCACGCGGGGAACCCTATGGCTACACCTTC

d_gene: TRBD1
v_gene: TRBV6-5
abundance: .
j_gene: TRBJ2-7
CDR3aa: CASSLGTGSPSVQYF
CDR3nt: TGTGCCAGCAGTCTTGGGACAGGTTCCCCTTCTGTGCAGTACTTC

d_gene: .
v_gene: TRBV6-5
abundance: .
j_gene: TRBJ2-5
CDR3aa: CASSLAGGETQYF
CDR3nt: TGTGCCAGCAGTTTAGCAGGGGGGGAGACCCAGTACTTC

d_gene: TRBD1
v_gene: TRBV27
abundance: once
j_gene: TRBJ1-1
CDR3aa: CASSFRGQEAAFF
CDR3nt: TGTGCCAGCAGTTTTCGGGGACAGGAGGCCGCTTTCTTT

d_gene: .
v_gene: TRBV5-1
abundance: .
j_gene: TRBJ1-3
CDR3aa: CASSSSGAGNTIYF
CDR3nt: TGCGCCAGCAGCTCTTCGGGGGCTGGAAACACCATATATTTT

d_gene: TRBD2
v_gene: TRBV29-1
abundance: .
j_gene: TRBJ2-2
CDR3aa: CSGGKGLAGVTGELFF
CDR3nt: TGCAGCGGGGGGAAGGGACTAGCGGGAGTCACCGGGGAGCTGTTTTTT

d_gene: TRBD1
v_gene: TRBV15
abundance: .
j_gene: TRBJ1-5
CDR3aa: CATSRDGQGYQPQHF
CDR3nt: TGTGCCACCAGCAGAGATGGACAGGGTTATCAGCCCCAGCATTTT

d_gene: TRBD1
v_gene: TRBV7-2
abundance: .
j_gene: TRBJ1-2
CDR3aa: CASSRGQAGYGYTF
CDR3nt: TGTGCCAGCAGTCGCGGACAGGCGGGCTATGGCTACACCTTC

d_gene: .
v_gene: TRBV7-6
abundance: .
j_gene: TRBJ1-4
CDR3aa: CASSLGQLSTNEKLFF
CDR3nt: TGTGCCAGCAGCTTAGGACAGTTGTCAACTAATGAAAAACTGTTTTTT

d_gene: .
v_gene: TRBV12-2
abundance: .
j_gene: TRBJ2-5
CDR3aa: CASRLEGQTRETQYF
CDR3nt: TGTGCAAGTCGCTTAGAGGGACAGACACGAGAGACCCAGTACTTC

d_gene: TRBD1
v_gene: TRBV7-8
abundance: few
j_gene: TRBJ1-5
CDR3aa: CASSFDRDNQPQHF
CDR3nt: TGTGCCAGCAGCTTCGACAGGGACAATCAGCCCCAGCATTTT

d_gene: .
v_gene: TRBV5-1
abundance: .
j_gene: TRBJ1-5
CDR3aa: CASSLEGGQPQHF
CDR3nt: TGCGCCAGCAGCTTGGAAGGCGGCCAGCCCCAGCATTTT

d_gene: TRBD1
v_gene: TRBV27
abundance: .
j_gene: TRBJ1-1
CDR3aa: CASSLAGGGTEAFF
CDR3nt: TGTGCCAGCAGTTTAGCAGGGGGTGGCACTGAAGCTTTCTTT

d_gene: TRBD2
v_gene: TRBV2
abundance: .
j_gene: TRBJ2-3
CDR3aa: CASSLAGVTDTQYF
CDR3nt: TGTGCCAGTTCCCTAGCGGGAGTCACAGATACGCAGTATTTT

d_gene: TRBD2
v_gene: TRBV4-1
abundance: .
j_gene: TRBJ2-1
CDR3aa: CASSQTGTSGRNEQFF
CDR3nt: TGCGCCAGCAGCCAGACCGGGACTAGCGGGAGAAATGAGCAGTTCTTC

d_gene: .
v_gene: TRBV21-1
abundance: .
j_gene: TRBJ2-1
CDR3aa: CASSKPNGLAEPTRYNEQFF
CDR3nt: TGTGCCAGCAGCAAACCCAACGGACTAGCGGAACCAACCAGATACAATGAGCAGTTCTTC

d_gene: TRBD1
v_gene: TRBV11-2
abundance: .
j_gene: TRBJ2-1
CDR3aa: CASSRAFRDRGPNEQFF
CDR3nt: TGTGCCAGCAGCCGGGCCTTTCGGGACAGGGGTCCCAATGAGCAGTTCTTC

d_gene: TRBD1
v_gene: TRBV28
abundance: .
j_gene: TRBJ1-2
CDR3aa: CASSQTGFYGYTF
CDR3nt: TGTGCCAGCAGTCAGACAGGGTTCTATGGCTACACCTTC

d_gene: .
v_gene: TRBV20-1
abundance: few
j_gene: TRBJ2-1
CDR3aa: CSAGTYNEQFF
CDR3nt: TGCAGTGCAGGGACATACAATGAGCAGTTCTTC

d_gene: .
v_gene: TRBV12-5
abundance: once
j_gene: TRBJ1-2
CDR3aa: CASGPGQKESPYYGYTF
CDR3nt: TGTGCTAGTGGCCCCGGACAGAAGGAGTCTCCCTACTATGGCTACACCTTC

d_gene: TRBD1
v_gene: TRBV30
abundance: .
j_gene: TRBJ1-1
CDR3aa: CAWSQRGLGTEAFF
CDR3nt: TGTGCCTGGAGCCAGAGGGGGCTGGGCACTGAAGCTTTCTTT

d_gene: .
v_gene: TRBV5-1
abundance: .
j_gene: TRBJ2-3
CDR3aa: CASSLGVASTDTQYF
CDR3nt: TGCGCCAGCAGCTTGGGGGTAGCAAGCACAGATACGCAGTATTTT

d_gene: TRBD1
v_gene: TRBV5-6
abundance: .
j_gene: TRBJ1-1
CDR3aa: CASSSGQNLPGNTEAFF
CDR3nt: TGTGCCAGCAGCTCGGGACAGAACTTACCAGGAAACACTGAAGCTTTCTTT

d_gene: TRBD1
v_gene: TRBV27
abundance: .
j_gene: TRBJ1-3
CDR3aa: CASRGTGAGNTIYF
CDR3nt: TGTGCCAGCAGAGGTACAGGGGCTGGAAACACCATATATTTT

d_gene: .
v_gene: TRBV29-1
abundance: .
j_gene: TRBJ2-5
CDR3aa: CSVEGGQNKETQYF
CDR3nt: TGCAGCGTTGAGGGGGGACAGAACAAAGAGACCCAGTACTTC

d_gene: .
v_gene: TRBV7-8
abundance: .
j_gene: TRBJ1-2
CDR3aa: CASSNRARGDGYTF
CDR3nt: TGTGCCAGCAGCAATCGTGCCCGGGGGGATGGCTACACCTTC

d_gene: TRBD1
v_gene: TRBV7-8
abundance: once
j_gene: TRBJ1-1
CDR3aa: CASSLVRGTYTEAFF
CDR3nt: TGTGCCAGCAGCTTAGTCAGGGGGACTTACACTGAAGCTTTCTTT

d_gene: TRBD1
v_gene: TRBV27
abundance: .
j_gene: TRBJ1-5
CDR3aa: CASSFVGTGHQPQHF
CDR3nt: TGTGCCAGCAGTTTTGTTGGGACAGGGCATCAGCCCCAGCATTTT

d_gene: TRBD2
v_gene: TRBV5-1
abundance: once
j_gene: TRBJ2-3
CDR3aa: CASSPKIAGGPSTDTQYF
CDR3nt: TGCGCCAGCAGCCCCAAAATAGCGGGAGGGCCAAGCACAGATACGCAGTATTTT

d_gene: TRBD2
v_gene: TRBV7-8
abundance: once
j_gene: TRBJ2-1
CDR3aa: CASSPLAGNYNEQFF
CDR3nt: TGTGCCAGCAGCCCCCTAGCGGGGAACTACAATGAGCAGTTCTTC

d_gene: .
v_gene: TRBV5-6
abundance: .
j_gene: TRBJ1-6
CDR3aa: CASSWTANNSPLHF
CDR3nt: TGTGCCAGCAGCTGGACAGCTAACAACTCACCCCTCCACTTT